One and the same sample provided the 9 T cell receptor beta chains below, sequenced in a study of OX40 agonist ivuxolimab in advanced cancers. Profiling relied on immunoSEQ multiplex PCR, and the TCRdb table lists in-frame clones only, not all of them. The sample contains 55,000 to 65,000 clones, 75% to 90% of which appear only once. The source material was CD4+ or CD8+ T cells sorted from blood, sampled in a trial of the OX40 agonist ivuxolimab. These receptors all stem from an adult with an advanced solid tumor such as melanoma, head and neck, liver or kidney cancer.

Comment on this clone: An end of the junction differs from the germline gene, which may be a read error. The chain carries TRBV2 and TRBJ1-1, with 12 bases fitting TRBD1. Per germline, CDR1 SNHLY and CDR2 FYNNEI. The CDR3 is 17 amino acids. The CDR3 protein is CASGDGTGGLMNTEAFF. CDR3 sequence (DNA): TGTGCCAGCGGTGACGGGACAGGGGGCCTCATGAACACTGAAGCTTTCTTT.

V usage is TRBV4-2 and J usage is TRBJ2-7; TRBD2 matches 9 bases. Trimming took 1 base from V and 7 from J; bases not matched to a gene: 11. Germline CDR1 and CDR2: LGHNA and YNFKEQ. This CDR3 has 16 residues. CDR3: CASSQAQTSGQREQYF. The CDR3 DNA reads as TGTGCCAGCAGCCAAGCTCAGACTAGCGGTCAGAGGGAGCAGTACTTC.

The chain links TRBV11-2 to TRBJ2-3, with 10 bases identical to TRBD2. The germline V gene encodes CDR1 SGHAT and CDR2 FQNNGV. Germline trimming cut 5 bases from V and 1 base from J; bases unmatched to any gene: 6. CDR3 length equals 16 residues. CDR3 nucleotides: TGTGCCAGCAGCCCCCTAGCGGGAGAAGGCACAGATACGCAGTATTTT. It translates to CASSPLAGEGTDTQYF.

In its sample, this clone was seen once. The V and J genes are TRBV19 and TRBJ2-5, with a tentative D call TRBD1 (6 bases). The J call may be incorrect, as the DNA end agrees better with TRBJ2-7. The CDR3 has 15 residues. Germline V gene sequence: CDR1 LNHDA, CDR2 SQIVND (reference sequence). CDR3 DNA sequence: TGTGCCAGTAGTATAGTGACAGGCGGCGGCTACGAGCAGTACTTC. Its protein product is CASSIVTGGGYEQYF.

A single count supports this clone. This chain uses TRBV6-5 with TRBJ1-3, with 8 bases fitting TRBD1. The germline CDR1 and CDR2 sequences are MNHEY and SVGAGI. This CDR3 has 16 residues. V was clipped by 0 bases and J by 2 bases; unmatched bases: 3. The CDR3 nucleotides read TGTGCCAGCAGTTACTCATCACAGGGGGCTGGAAACACCATATATTTT. This translates into CASSYSSQGAGNTIYF.

This clone was counted a few times. The V gene is TRBV11-2, the J gene TRBJ2-3; 10 bases are shared with TRBD1. V lost 4 bases, J lost 0 bases, and 13 bases stayed unmatched. The CDR3 runs 19 residues. Germline CDR1 SGHAT, CDR2 FQNNGV. In nucleotides, the CDR3 is TGTGCCAGCAGCTATAGAAGAAAAAGGACAGGGGGGAGCACAGATACGCAGTATTTT. Its protein product is CASSYRRKRTGGSTDTQYF. The complete variable domain, with remaining parts taken from reference TRBV11-2 and TRBJ2-3, reads EAGVAQSPRYKIIEKRQSVAFWCNPISGHATLYWYQQILGQGPKLLIQFQNNGVVDDSQLPKDRFSAERLKGVDSTLKIQPAKLEDSAVYLCASSYRRKRTGGSTDTQYFGPGTRLTVL.

This chain's CDR3 is CASSGSGDSNQPQHF. The CDR3 nucleotides read TGTGCCAGCAGTGGATCGGGAGATAGCAATCAGCCCCAGCATTTT. The rearrangement links TRBV2 to TRBJ1-5; D gene unclear. The CDR3 consists of 15 residues. CDR1 and CDR2 from the germline V gene are SNHLY and FYNNEI. The V and J ends lost 4 bases and 0 bases respectively, with 10 bases between them.

V and J are TRBV5-5 and TRBJ1-1; D call uncertain. Looked up from germline, CDR1 is SGHKS and CDR2 is YYEKEE (reference sequence). V lost 4 bases and J lost 2, with 15 bases in between. This CDR3 has 15 amino acids. The CDR3 sequence: CASSVRPDTNTEAFF. CDR3 nucleotide sequence: TGTGCCAGCAGCGTTCGGCCAGACACTAACACTGAAGCTTTCTTT.

The V and J genes are TRBV15 and TRBJ2-7; D is perhaps TRBD2 (6 bases). Germline V CDR1 and CDR2: LNHNV, YYDKDF (reference sequence). The V gene lost 0 bases and the J gene lost 4 bases, with 7 bases spanning the gap. The CDR3 length is 13 residues. In DNA form, the CDR3 reads TGTGCCACCAGCAGAGATGGAGGGTACGAGCAGTACTTC. Translated, it gives CATSRDGGYEQYF. The full variable domain, completed using reference TRBV15 and TRBJ2-7, is DAMVIQNPRYQVTQFGKPVTLSCSQTLNHNVMYWYQQKSSQAPKLLFHYYDKDFNNEADTPDNFQSRRPNTSFCFLDIRSPGLGDTAMYLCATSRDGGYEQYFGPGTRLTVT.